This T cell receptor beta chain was documented in a study of blood T cell repertoires in COVID-19. Background on the study: COVID-19 samples from acute and convalescent phases originated in the United States, Italy and Spain. PBMCs, B-cell-depleted T cells, or T cells were the source of the cDNA or gDNA that made up the material.

A word on this clone: At the DNA level, this CDR3 is encoded by other sequences in the same sample as well.

Original methodology: It was from reference gene primer amplification that nucleated cell counts were estimated. The data were produced by immunoSEQ multiplex PCR, yet TCRdb's version contains in-frame clones alone and is incomplete. The V and J calls and clone size are taken from that table; D and trimming were inferred from the DNA. This table holds about 270,000 clones, about 82% found once. Enrolled during active infection, Seattle patients were then followed longitudinally. Germline values: CDR1 LNHDA, CDR2 SQIVND (reference sequence). V shed 8 bases and J 5 bases; nucleotides not matched to a gene: 6. CDR3 length equals 13 residues.

The genes are TRBV19 and TRBJ1-1; TRBD1 aligns across 9 bases. The sample comprised peripheral blood. The clonotype comes from an elderly woman with COVID-19, enrolled during active disease. CDR3 region: CASSTGGRTEAFF. The DNA of the CDR3 is TGTGCCAGTTCCACAGGGGGCAGGACTGAAGCTTTCTTT. The variable domain in full, completed from reference TRBV19 and TRBJ1-1, reads DGGITQSPKYLFRKEGQNVTLSCEQNLNHDAMYWYRQDPGQGLRLIYYSQIVNDFQKGDIAEGYSVSREKKESFPLTVTSAQKNPTAFYLCASSTGGRTEAFFGQGTRLTVV.